The table lists the clone carrying this T cell receptor (beta chain) with a few counts. Patients sequenced had flow cytometry evidence of CD8+CD57+ cell expansion. Investigators profiled TCR beta VDJ and CDR3 from genomic DNA template. TCRdb re-derived calls from the reads in MiXCR, one entry per CDR3 protein. Among over 150,000 distinct CDR3 sequences, about half were seen once, and the ten largest hold over 10%. The sample is drawn from a study of CD8+CD57+ T cells in acquired aplastic anemia. V lost 0 bases, J lost 6 bases, and 6 bases lay in between. Germline V gene data show CDR1 as MNHNS and CDR2 as SASEGT. The CDR3 spans 13 residues.

Sample: sorted CD4+, CD8+, or CD8+CD57+ T cells (not recorded which) from PBMCs. The V and J genes are TRBV6-1 and TRBJ2-4; unclear D gene. This receptor was taken from a human donor with aplastic anemia. In nucleotides, the CDR3 is TGTGCCAGCAGTGAAGCGGCTGTAAACATTCAGTACTTC. Amino acid sequence: CASSEAAVNIQYF.